Below, 2 T cell receptor beta chains from the same sample are listed, as sequenced in a study of blood T cells in healthy people across ages. Primed by a sample-barcoded 5' primer and a J-beta primer mix, a second PCR proceeded for about 6 to 11 cycles. TCRdb reprocessed the 5' RACE reads via MiXCR and lists one record per CDR3 protein. Counted here are around 710,000 distinct CDR3 sequences, roughly 44% occurring once; the ten biggest clones make up 20%. The sequencing sample was made of blood. Receptors were obtained from a woman in her fifties or sixties in good health.

The chain carries TRBV6-6 and TRBJ2-2; 12 positions agree with TRBD1. This CDR3 contains 17 residues. The J segment lost 7 bases and the V segment lost 2 bases, leaving 8 bases of the junction unmatched. The germline V gene encodes CDR1 MNHNY and CDR2 SVGAGI (reference sequence). CDR3 protein: CASSYGTGTGGIGELFF. In DNA form, the CDR3 reads TGTGCCAGCAGTTACGGGACCGGGACAGGGGGCATCGGGGAGCTGTTTTTT.

The chain employs TRBV2 and TRBJ2-1; no clear D gene. This CDR3 has 11 amino acids. Looked up from germline, CDR1 is SNHLY and CDR2 is FYNNEI. V lost 2 bases and J 9 bases, leaving 5 bases between the germline ends. The CDR3 sequence is CASSERIEQFF. The CDR3 nucleotides are TGTGCCAGCAGTGAACGAATTGAGCAGTTCTTC.